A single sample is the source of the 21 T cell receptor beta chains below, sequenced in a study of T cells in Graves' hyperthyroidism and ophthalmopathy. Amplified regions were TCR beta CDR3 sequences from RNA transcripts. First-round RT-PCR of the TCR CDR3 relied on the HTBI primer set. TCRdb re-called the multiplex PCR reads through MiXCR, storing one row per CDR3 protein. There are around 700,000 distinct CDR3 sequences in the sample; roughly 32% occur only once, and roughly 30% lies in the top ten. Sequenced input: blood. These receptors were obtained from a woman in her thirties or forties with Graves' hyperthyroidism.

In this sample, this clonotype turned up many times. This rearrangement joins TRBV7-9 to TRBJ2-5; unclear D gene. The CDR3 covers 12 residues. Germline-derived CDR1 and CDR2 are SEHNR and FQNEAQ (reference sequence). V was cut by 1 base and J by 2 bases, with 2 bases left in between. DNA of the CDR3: TGTGCCAGCAGCTTAGAGCAAGAGACCCAGTACTTC. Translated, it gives CASSLEQETQYF.

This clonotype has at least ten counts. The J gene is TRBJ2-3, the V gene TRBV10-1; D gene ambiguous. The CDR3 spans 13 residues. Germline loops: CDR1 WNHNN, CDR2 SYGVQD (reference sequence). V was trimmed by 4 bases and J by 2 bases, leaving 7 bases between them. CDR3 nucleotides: TGCGCCAGCAGTGGTGGGATCACAGATACGCAGTATTTT. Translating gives CASSGGITDTQYF.

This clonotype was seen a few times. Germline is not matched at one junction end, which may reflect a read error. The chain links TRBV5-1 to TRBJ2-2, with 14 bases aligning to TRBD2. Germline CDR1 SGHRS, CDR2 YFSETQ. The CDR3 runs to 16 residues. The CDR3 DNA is TGTGCCAGCAGCTACGGGACTAGCGGGAGCACCGGGGAGCTGTTTTTT. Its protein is CASSYGTSGSTGELFF.

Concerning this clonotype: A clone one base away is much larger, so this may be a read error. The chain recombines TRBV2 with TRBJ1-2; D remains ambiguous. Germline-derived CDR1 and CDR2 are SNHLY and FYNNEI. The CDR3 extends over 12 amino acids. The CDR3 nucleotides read TGTGCCAGCAGTGATCAGGCGGGTGGCCACACCTTC. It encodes CASSDQAGGHTF.

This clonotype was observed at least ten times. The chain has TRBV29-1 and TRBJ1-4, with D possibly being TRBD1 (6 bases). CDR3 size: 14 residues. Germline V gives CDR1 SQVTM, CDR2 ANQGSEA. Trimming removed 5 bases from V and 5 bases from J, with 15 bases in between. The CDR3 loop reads CSVRPNRDNEKLFF. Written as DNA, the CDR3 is TGCAGCGTTAGACCTAACAGGGACAATGAAAAACTGTTTTTT.

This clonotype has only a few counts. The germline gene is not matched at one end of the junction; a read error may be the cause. CDR3 amino acids: CASSEVGRVNQPQHF. In nucleotides, the CDR3 is TGTGCCAGCAGTGAAGTCGGCAGGGTCAATCAGCCCCAGCATTTT. The V and J genes are TRBV10-3 and TRBJ1-5; weak D call: TRBD1 (5 bases). CDR1 ENHRY and CDR2 SYGVKD come from the germline V gene. The CDR3 has 15 amino acids.

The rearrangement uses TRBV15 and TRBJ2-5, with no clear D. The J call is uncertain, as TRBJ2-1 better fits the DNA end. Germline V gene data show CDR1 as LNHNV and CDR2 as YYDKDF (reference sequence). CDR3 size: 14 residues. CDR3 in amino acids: CATSRGTVRYYQFF. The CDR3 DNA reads TGTGCCACCAGCAGAGGAACGGTCAGGTACTACCAGTTCTTC.

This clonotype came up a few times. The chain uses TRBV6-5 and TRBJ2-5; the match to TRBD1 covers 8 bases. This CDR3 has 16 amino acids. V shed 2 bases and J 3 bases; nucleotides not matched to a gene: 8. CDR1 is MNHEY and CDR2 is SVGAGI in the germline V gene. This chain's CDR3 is CASSYVRGREEETQYF. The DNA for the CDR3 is TGTGCCAGCAGTTACGTCAGGGGGCGTGAAGAAGAGACCCAGTACTTC.

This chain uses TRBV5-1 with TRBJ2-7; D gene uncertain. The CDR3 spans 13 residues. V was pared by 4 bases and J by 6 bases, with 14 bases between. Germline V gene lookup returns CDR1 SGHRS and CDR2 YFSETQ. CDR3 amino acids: CASSQDRVAEQYF. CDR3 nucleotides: TGCGCCAGCAGCCAAGATCGGGTGGCCGAGCAGTACTTC.

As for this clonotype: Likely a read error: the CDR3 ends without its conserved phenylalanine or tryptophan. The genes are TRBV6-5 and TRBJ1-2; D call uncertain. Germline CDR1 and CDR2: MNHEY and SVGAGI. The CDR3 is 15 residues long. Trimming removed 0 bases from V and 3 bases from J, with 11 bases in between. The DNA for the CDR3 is TGTGCCAGCAGTTACTCGATTGGGCAGTACTATGGCTACACCTCC. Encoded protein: CASSYSIGQYYGYTS.

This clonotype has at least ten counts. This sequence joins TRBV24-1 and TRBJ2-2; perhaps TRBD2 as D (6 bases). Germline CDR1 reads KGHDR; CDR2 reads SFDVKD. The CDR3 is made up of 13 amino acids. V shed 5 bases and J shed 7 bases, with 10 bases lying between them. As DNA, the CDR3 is TGTGCCACCAGTGGGCGGGAAAGCGGGGAGCTGTTTTTT. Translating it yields CATSGRESGELFF.

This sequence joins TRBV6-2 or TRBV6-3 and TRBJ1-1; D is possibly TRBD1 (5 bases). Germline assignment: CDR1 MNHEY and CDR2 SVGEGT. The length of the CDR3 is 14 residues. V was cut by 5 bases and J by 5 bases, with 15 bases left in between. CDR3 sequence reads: CASSELAGGTEAFF. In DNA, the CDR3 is TGTGCCAGCAGTGAACTCGCCGGGGGTACTGAAGCTTTCTTT.

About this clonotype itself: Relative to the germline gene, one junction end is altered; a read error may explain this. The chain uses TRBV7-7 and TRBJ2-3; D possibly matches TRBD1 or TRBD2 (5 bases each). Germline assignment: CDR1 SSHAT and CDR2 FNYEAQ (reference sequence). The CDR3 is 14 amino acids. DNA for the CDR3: TGTGCTAGCAGCTTGACAGACTACTCGGATACGCAGTATTTT. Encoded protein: CASSLTDYSDTQYF.

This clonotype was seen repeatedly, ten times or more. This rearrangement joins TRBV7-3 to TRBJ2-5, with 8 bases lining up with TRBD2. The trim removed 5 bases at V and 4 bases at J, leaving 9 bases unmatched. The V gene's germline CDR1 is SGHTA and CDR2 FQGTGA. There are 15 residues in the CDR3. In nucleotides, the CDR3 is TGTGCCAGCAGCCCCGGGGGGGCCGGGGTAGAGACCCAGTACTTC. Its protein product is CASSPGGAGVETQYF.

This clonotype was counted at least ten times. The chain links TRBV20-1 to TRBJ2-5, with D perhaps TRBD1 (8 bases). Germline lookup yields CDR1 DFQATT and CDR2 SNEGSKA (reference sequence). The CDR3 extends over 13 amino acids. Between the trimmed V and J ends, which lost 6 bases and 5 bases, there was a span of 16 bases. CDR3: CSAYTGGGETQYF. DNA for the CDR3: TGCAGTGCCTATACAGGGGGGGGGGAGACCCAGTACTTC.

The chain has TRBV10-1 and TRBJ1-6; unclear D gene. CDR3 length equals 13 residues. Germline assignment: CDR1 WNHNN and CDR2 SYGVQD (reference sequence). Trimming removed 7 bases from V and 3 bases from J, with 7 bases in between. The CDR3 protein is CASNNFYNSPLHF. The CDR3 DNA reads TGCGCCAGCAACAACTTCTATAATTCACCCCTCCACTTT.

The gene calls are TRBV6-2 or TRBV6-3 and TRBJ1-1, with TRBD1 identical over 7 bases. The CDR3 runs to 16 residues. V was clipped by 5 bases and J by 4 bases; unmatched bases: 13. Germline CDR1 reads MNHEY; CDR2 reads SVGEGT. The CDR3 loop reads CASSTDRRGLGTEAFF. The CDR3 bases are TGTGCCAGCAGTACCGATAGAAGGGGGCTTGGCACTGAAGCTTTCTTT.

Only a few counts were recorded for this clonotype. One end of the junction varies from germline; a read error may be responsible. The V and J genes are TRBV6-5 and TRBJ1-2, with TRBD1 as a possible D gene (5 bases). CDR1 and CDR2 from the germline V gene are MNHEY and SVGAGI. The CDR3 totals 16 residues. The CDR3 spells CASSYYGHVRNYGYTF. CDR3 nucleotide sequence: TGTGCCAGCAGCTACTACGGACACGTGAGAAACTATGGCTACACCTTC.

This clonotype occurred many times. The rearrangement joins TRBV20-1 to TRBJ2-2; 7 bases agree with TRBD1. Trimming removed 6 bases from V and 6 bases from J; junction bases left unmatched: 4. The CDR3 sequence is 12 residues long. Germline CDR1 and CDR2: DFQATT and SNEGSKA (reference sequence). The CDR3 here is CSADRVSGELFF. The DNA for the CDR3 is TGCAGTGCCGACAGGGTGTCCGGGGAGCTGTTTTTT.

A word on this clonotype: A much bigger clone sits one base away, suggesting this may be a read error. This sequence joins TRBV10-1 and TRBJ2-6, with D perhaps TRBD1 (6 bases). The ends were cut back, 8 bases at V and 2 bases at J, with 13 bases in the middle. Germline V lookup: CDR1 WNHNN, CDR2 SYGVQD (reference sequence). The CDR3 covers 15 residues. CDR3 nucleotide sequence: TGCGCCAGCTCGGACAGCCACCCTGGGGCCAACGTCCTGACTTTC. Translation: CASSDSHPGANVLTF.

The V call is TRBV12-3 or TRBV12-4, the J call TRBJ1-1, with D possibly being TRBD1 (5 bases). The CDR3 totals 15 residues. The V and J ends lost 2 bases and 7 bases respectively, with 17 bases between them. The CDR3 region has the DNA TGTGCCAGCAGTTTACTTGGCAGGGAGAGGGGTGAAGCTTTCTTT. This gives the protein CASSLLGRERGEAFF.